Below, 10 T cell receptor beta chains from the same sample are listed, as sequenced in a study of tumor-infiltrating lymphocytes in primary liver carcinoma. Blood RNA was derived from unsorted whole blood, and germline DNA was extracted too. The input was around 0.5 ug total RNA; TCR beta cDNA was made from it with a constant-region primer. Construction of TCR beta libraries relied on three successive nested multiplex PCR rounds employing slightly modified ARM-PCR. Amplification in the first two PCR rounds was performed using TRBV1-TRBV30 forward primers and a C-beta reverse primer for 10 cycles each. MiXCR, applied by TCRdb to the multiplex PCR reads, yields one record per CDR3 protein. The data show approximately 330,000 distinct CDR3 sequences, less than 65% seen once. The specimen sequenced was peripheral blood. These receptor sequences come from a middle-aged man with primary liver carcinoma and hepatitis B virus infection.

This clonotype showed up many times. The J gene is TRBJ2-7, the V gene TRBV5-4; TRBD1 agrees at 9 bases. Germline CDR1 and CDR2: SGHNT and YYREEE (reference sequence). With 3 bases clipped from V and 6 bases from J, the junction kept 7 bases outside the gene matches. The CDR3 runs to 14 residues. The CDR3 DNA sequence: TGTGCCAGCAGCTGGGACAGGGTTAAGGGCGAGCAGTACTTC. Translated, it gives CASSWDRVKGEQYF.

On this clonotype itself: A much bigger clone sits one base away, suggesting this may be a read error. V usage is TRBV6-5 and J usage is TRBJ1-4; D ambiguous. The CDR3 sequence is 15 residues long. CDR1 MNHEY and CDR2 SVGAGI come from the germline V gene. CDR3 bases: TGTGCCAGCAGTCACTCCCACGGTATGGGAGAAAAACTGTTTTTT. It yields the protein CASSHSHGMGEKLFF.

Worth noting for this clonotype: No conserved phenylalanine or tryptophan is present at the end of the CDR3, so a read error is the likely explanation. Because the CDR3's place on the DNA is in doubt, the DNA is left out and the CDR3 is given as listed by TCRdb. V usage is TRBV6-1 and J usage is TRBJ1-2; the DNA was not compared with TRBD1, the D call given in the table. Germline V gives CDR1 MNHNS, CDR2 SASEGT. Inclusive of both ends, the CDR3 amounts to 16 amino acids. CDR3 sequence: CASSEVHWTGSAGNTL.

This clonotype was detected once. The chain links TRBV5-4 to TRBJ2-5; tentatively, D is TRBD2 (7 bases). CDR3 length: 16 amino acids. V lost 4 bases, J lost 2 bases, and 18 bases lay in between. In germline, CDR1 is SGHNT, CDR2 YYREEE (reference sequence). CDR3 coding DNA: TGTGCCAGCAGCCTGGGGGGGGGCGGTATACAAGAGACCCAGTACTTC. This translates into CASSLGGGGIQETQYF. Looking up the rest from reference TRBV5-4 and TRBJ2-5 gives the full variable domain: ETGVTQSPTHLIKTRGQQVTLRCSSQSGHNTVSWYQQALGQGPQFIFQYYREEENGRGNFPPRFSGLQFPNYSSELNVNALELDDSALYLCASSLGGGGIQETQYFGPGTRLLVL.

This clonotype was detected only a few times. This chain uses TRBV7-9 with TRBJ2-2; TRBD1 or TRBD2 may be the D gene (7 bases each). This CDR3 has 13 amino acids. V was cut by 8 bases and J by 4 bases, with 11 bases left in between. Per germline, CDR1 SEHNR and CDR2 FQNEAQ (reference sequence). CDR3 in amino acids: CASPGGGTGELFF. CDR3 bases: TGTGCCAGCCCAGGGGGGGGCACCGGGGAGCTGTTTTTT.

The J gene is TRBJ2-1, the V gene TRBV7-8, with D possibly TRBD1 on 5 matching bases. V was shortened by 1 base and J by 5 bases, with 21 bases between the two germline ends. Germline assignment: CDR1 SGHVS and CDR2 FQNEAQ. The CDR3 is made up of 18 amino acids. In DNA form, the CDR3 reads TGTGCCAGCAGCTTAGGGACACATCTGAAACGGAATGACAATGAGCAGTTCTTC. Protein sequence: CASSLGTHLKRNDNEQFF.

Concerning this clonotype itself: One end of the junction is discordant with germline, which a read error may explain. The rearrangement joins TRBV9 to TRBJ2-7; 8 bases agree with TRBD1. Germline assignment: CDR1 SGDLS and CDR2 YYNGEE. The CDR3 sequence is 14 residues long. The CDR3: CVSSVGDRGSEQYF. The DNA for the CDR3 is TGTGTCAGCAGCGTAGGCGACAGGGGTAGCGAGCAGTACTTC.

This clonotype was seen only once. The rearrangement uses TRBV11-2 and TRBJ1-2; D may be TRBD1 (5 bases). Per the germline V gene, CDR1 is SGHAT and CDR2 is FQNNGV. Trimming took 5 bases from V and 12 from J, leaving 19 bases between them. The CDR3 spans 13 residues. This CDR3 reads CASSVGTGVINTF. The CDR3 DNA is TGTGCCAGCAGCGTAGGGACGGGGGTTATCAACACCTTC.

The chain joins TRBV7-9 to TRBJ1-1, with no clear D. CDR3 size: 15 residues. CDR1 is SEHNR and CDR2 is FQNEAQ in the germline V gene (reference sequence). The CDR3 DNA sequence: TGTGTCTCCCAGGTATCGGCCGTAGGGAACACTGAAGCTTTCTTT. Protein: CVSQVSAVGNTEAFF.

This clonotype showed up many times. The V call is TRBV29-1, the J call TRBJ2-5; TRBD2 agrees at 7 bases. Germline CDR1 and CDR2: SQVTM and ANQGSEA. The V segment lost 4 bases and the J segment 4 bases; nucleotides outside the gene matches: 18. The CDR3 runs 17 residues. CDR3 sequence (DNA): TGCAGCGTTGTCTTAAGGACTAGTCTTCGGGTTGGAGAGACCCAGTACTTC. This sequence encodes CSVVLRTSLRVGETQYF.